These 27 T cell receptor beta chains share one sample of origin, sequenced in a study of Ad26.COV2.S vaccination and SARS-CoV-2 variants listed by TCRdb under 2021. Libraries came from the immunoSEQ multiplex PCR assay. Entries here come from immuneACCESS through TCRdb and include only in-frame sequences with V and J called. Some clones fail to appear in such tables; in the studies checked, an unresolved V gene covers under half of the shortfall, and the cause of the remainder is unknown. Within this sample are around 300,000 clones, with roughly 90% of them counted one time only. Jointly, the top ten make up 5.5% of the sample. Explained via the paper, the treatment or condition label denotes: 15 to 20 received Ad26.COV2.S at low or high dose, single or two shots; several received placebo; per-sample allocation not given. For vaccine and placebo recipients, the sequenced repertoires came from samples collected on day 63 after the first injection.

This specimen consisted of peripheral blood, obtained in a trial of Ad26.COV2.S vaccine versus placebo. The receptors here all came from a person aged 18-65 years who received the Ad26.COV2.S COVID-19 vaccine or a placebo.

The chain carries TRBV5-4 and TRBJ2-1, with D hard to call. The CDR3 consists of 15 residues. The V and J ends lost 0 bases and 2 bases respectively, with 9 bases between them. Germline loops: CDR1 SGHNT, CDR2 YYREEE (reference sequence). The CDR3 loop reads CASSLVPGTYNEQFF. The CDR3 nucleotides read TGTGCCAGCAGCTTGGTTCCGGGTACCTACAATGAGCAGTTCTTC. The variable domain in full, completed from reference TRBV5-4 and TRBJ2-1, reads ETGVTQSPTHLIKTRGQQVTLRCSSQSGHNTVSWYQQALGQGPQFIFQYYREEENGRGNFPPRFSGLQFPNYSSELNVNALELDDSALYLCASSLVPGTYNEQFFGPGTRLTVL.

The CDR3 nucleotides are TGCGCCAGCAGTCACAGGGGTTTAGGGGGCATTCAGTACTTC. This encodes CASSHRGLGGIQYF. The rearrangement joins TRBV5-1 to TRBJ2-4; 7 bases align to TRBD1. Germline CDR1 reads SGHRS; CDR2 reads YFSETQ. The CDR3 contains 14 residues. Trimming cost V 5 bases and J 9 bases; bases outside gene matches: 11.

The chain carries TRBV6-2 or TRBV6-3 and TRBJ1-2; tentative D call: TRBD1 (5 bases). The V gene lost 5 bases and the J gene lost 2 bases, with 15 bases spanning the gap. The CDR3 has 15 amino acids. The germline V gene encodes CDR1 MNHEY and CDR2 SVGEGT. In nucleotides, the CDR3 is TGTGCCAGCAGTACAAGACAGAGACCGAACTATGGCTACACCTTC. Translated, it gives CASSTRQRPNYGYTF.

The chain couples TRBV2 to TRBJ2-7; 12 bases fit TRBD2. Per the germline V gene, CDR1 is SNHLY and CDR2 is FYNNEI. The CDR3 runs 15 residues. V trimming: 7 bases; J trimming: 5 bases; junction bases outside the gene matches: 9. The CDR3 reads CASNKVLAGGNEQYF. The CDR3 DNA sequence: TGTGCCAGCAATAAGGTACTAGCGGGGGGTAACGAGCAGTACTTC.

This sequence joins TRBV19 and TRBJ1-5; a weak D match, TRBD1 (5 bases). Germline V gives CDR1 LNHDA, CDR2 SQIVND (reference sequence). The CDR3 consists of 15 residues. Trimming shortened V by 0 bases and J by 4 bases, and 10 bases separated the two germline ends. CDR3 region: CASSIDTGANQPQHF. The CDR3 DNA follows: TGTGCCAGTAGTATAGATACAGGTGCGAATCAGCCCCAGCATTTT.

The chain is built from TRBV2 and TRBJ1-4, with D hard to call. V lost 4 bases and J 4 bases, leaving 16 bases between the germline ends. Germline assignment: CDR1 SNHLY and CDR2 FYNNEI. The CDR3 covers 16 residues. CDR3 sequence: CASSVRGGSNNEKLFF. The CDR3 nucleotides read TGTGCCAGCAGTGTTCGGGGAGGGTCTAATAATGAAAAACTGTTTTTT.

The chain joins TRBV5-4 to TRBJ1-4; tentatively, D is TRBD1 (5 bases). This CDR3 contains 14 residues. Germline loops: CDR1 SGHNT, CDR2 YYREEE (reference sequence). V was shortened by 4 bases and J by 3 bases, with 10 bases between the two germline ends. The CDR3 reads CASSRGPANEKLFF. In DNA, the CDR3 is TGTGCCAGCAGCCGGGGACCGGCTAATGAAAAACTGTTTTTT.

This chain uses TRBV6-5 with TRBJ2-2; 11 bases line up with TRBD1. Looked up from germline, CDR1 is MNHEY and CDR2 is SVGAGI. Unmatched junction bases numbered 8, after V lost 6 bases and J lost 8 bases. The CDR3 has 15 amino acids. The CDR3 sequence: CASSSRDRGVGELFF. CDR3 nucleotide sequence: TGTGCCAGCAGCTCCCGGGACAGGGGGGTGGGGGAGCTGTTTTTT.

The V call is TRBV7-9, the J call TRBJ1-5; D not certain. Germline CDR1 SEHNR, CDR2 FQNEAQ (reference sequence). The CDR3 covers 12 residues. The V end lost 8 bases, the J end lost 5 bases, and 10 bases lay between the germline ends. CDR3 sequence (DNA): TGTGCCAGCGAACAGCTCTATCAGCCCCAGCATTTT. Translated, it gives CASEQLYQPQHF.

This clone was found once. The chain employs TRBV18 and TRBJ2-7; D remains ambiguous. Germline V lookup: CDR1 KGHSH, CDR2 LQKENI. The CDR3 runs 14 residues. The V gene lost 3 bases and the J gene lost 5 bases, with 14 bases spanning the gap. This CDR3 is CASSPYGPNDEQYV. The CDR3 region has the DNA TGTGCCAGCTCACCGTATGGACCCAACGACGAGCAGTACGTC.

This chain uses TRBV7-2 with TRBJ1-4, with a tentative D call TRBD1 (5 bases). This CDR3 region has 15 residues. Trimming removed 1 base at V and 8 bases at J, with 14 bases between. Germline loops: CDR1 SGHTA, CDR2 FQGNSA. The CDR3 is CASSLGGRVGEKLFF. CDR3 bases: TGTGCCAGCAGCTTAGGAGGCAGGGTAGGAGAAAAACTGTTTTTT. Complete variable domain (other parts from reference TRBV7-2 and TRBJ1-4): GAGVSQSPSNKVTEKGKDVELRCDPISGHTALYWYRQSLGQGLEFLIYFQGNSAPDKSGLPSDRFSAERTGGSVSTLTIQRTQQEDSAVYLCASSLGGRVGEKLFFGSGTQLSVL.

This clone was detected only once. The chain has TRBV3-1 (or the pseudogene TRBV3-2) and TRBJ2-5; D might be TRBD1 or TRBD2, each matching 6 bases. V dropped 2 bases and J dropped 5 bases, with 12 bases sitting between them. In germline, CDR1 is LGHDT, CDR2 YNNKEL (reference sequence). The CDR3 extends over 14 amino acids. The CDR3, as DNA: TGTGCCAGCAGCCAACTGGGGGGCCTGGAGACCCAGTACTTC. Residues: CASSQLGGLETQYF.

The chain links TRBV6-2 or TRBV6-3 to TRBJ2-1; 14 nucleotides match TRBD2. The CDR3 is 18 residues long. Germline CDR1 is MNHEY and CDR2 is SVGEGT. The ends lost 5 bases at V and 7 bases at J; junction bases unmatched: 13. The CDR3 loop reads CASSGLGLAGVGWNEQFF. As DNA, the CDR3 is TGTGCCAGCAGTGGACTGGGACTAGCGGGAGTAGGATGGAATGAGCAGTTCTTC.

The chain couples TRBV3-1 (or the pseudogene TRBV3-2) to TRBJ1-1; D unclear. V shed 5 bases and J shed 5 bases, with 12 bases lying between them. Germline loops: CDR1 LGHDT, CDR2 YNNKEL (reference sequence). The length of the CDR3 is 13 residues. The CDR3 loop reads CASSFFRGTEAFF. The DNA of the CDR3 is TGTGCCAGCAGCTTCTTTCGAGGGACTGAAGCTTTCTTT.

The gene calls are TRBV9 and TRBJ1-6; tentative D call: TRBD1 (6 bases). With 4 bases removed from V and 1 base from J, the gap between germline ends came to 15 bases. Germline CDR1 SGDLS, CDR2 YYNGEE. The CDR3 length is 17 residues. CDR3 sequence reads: CASSRSVQGSYNSPLHF. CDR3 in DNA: TGTGCCAGCAGCCGCTCTGTCCAGGGGTCCTATAATTCACCCCTCCACTTT.

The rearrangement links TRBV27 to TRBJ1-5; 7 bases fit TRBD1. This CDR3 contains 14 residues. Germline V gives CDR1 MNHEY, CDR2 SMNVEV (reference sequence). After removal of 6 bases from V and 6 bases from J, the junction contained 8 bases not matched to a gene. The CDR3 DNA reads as TGTGCCAGCAGGCCTGGAGGGGGCGGTCAGCCCCAGCATTTT. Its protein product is CASRPGGGGQPQHF.

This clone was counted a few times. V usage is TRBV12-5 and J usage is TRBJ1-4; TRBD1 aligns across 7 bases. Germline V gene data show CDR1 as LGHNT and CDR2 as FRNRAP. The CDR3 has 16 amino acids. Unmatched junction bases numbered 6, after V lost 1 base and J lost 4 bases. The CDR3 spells CASGLGQGQLNEKLFF. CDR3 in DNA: TGTGCTAGTGGTTTGGGACAGGGACAGCTTAATGAAAAACTGTTTTTT.

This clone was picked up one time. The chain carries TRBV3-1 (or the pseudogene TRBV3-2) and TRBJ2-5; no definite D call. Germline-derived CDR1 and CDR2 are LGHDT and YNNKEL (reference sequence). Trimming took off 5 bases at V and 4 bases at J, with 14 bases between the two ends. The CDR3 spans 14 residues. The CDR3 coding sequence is TGTGCCAGCAGCTTCCGACCCCACGGAGAGACCCAGTACTTC. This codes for CASSFRPHGETQYF.

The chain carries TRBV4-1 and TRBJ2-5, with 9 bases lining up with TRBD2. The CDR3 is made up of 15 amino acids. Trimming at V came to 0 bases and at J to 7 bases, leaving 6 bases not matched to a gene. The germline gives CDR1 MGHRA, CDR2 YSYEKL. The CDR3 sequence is CASSQEPSGDVTQYF. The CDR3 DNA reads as TGCGCCAGCAGCCAAGAGCCTAGCGGGGATGTGACCCAGTACTTC.

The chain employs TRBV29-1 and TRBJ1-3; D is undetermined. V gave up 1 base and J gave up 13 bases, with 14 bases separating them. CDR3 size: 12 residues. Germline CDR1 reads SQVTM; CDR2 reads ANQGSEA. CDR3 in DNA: TGCAGCGTTGAAGGGCAGAACGGGCCTATATATTTT. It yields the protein CSVEGQNGPIYF.

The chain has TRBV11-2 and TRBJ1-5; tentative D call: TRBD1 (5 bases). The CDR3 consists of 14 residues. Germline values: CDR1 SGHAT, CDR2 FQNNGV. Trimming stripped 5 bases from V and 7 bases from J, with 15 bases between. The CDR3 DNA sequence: TGTGCCAGCAGCCCCCTGGGTGGGGGGCAGCCCCAGCATTTT. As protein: CASSPLGGGQPQHF.

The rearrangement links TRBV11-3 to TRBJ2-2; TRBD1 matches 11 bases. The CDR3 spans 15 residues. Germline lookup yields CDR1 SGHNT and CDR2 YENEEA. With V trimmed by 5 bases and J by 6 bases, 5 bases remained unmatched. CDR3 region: CASSPRTGGPGELFF. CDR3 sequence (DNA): TGTGCCAGCAGCCCACGGACAGGGGGCCCCGGGGAGCTGTTTTTT.

The DNA of the CDR3 is TGTGCCAGCAGCCATGGACCCTACGAGCAGTACTTC. Encoded protein: CASSHGPYEQYF. The chain carries TRBV3-1 (or the pseudogene TRBV3-2) and TRBJ2-7; D remains ambiguous. Germline CDR1 LGHDT, CDR2 YNNKEL (reference sequence). The CDR3 consists of 12 residues. V was cut by 3 bases and J by 2 bases, with 5 bases left in between.

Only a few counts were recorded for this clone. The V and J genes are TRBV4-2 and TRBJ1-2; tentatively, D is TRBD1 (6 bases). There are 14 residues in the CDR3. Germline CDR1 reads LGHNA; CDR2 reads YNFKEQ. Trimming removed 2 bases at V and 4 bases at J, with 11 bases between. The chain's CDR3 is CASSQPGATYGYTF. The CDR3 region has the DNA TGTGCCAGCAGCCAACCAGGGGCTACCTATGGCTACACCTTC.

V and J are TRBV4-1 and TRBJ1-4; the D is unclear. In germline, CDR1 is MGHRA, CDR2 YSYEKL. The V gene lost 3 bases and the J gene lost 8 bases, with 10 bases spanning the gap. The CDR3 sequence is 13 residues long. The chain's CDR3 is CASSQPGWEKLFF. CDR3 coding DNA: TGCGCCAGCAGCCAGCCCGGTTGGGAAAAACTGTTTTTT.

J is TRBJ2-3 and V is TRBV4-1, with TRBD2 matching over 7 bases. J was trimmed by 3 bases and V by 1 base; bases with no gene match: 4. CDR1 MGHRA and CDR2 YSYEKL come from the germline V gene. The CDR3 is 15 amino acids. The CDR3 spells CASSQVPSGTDTQYF. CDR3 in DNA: TGCGCCAGCAGCCAAGTGCCTAGCGGTACAGATACGCAGTATTTT.

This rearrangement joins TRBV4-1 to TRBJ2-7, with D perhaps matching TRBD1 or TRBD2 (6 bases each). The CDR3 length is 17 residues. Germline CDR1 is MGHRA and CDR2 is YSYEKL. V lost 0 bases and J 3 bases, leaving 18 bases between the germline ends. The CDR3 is CASSQDTGQGRYYEQYV. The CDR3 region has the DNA TGCGCCAGCAGCCAAGATACGGGGCAGGGGAGGTACTACGAGCAGTACGTC.